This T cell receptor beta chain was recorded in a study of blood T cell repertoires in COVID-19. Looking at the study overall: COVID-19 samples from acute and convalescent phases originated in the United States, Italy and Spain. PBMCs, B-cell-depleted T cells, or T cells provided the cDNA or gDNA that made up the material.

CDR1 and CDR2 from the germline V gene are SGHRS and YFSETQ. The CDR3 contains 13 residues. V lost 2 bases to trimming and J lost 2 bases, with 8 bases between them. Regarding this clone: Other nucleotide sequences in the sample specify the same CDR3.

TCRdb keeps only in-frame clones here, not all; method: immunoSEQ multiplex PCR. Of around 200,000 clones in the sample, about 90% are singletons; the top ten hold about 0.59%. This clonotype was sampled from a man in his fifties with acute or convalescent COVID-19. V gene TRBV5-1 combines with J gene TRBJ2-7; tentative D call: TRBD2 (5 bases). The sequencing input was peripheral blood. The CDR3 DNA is TGCGCCAGCAGCTTAAGCGGAACCTACGAGCAGTACTTC. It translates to CASSLSGTYEQYF.